These 6 T cell receptor beta chains came from one sample sequenced in a study of cytomegalovirus exposure and HLA in healthy donors. The PCR contained 60 Vbeta and 13 Jbeta primers. The repertoire was sequenced with immunoSEQ multiplex PCR; TCRdb's copy has only in-frame clones and lacks some. Of around 190,000 clones in the sample, around 78% were seen once. The sequenced sample was PBMCs. These receptors came from a man aged 25-45 years in good health and CMV-seronegative.

The V call is TRBV30, the J call TRBJ1-1; no firm D call. Germline assignment: CDR1 GTSNPN and CDR2 SVGIG (reference sequence). With 2 bases removed from V and 4 bases from J, the gap between germline ends came to 20 bases. CDR3 length equals 16 residues. CDR3 DNA: TGTGCCTGGAGTAAGTTGACCTCTCGCCGGGGCACTGAAGCTTTCTTT. Its translation: CAWSKLTSRRGTEAFF.

The chain combines TRBV5-1 with TRBJ2-5; D possibly corresponds to TRBD1 (6 bases). V dropped 3 bases and J dropped 0 bases, with 15 bases sitting between them. There are 16 residues in the CDR3. Germline V gene data show CDR1 as SGHRS and CDR2 as YFSETQ. In DNA form, the CDR3 reads TGCGCCAGCAGCTCCGGGACACATATAGACCAAGAGACCCAGTACTTC. This gives the protein CASSSGTHIDQETQYF. The full variable domain, completed using reference TRBV5-1 and TRBJ2-5, is KAGVTQTPRYLIKTRGQQVTLSCSPISGHRSVSWYQQTPGQGLQFLFEYFSETQRNKGNFPGRFSGRQFSNSRSEMNVSTLELGDSALYLCASSSGTHIDQETQYFGPGTRLLVL.

The V call is TRBV9, the J call TRBJ1-2; 9 bases line up with TRBD1. J was trimmed by 8 bases and V by 4 bases; bases with no gene match: 9. CDR3 length: 14 amino acids. Germline loops: CDR1 SGDLS, CDR2 YYNGEE. CDR3 protein: CASSTPGQGVGYTF. CDR3 DNA sequence: TGTGCCAGCAGCACTCCGGGACAGGGAGTCGGCTACACCTTC.

This rearrangement joins TRBV4-2 to TRBJ1-2; a weak D match, TRBD1 (6 bases). The V gene's germline CDR1 is LGHNA and CDR2 YNFKEQ. Between the trimmed V and J ends, which lost 0 bases and 5 bases, there was a span of 13 bases. The CDR3 loop spans 15 amino acids. The CDR3 DNA reads as TGTGCCAGCAGCCAAGAGGGCAGGGGAAATTATGGCTACACCTTC. As protein: CASSQEGRGNYGYTF.

This chain joins TRBV5-1 and TRBJ1-6; 7 nucleotides line up with TRBD1. Germline CDR1 is SGHRS and CDR2 is YFSETQ. The CDR3 spans 15 residues. Losses at the gene ends were 0 bases for V and 6 bases for J; bases not matched to a gene: 3. CDR3 sequence: CASSLEGQSNSPLHF. CDR3 coding DNA: TGCGCCAGCAGCTTGGAGGGACAGTCTAATTCACCCCTCCACTTT.

V usage is TRBV28 and J usage is TRBJ2-7; 8 positions match TRBD2. The CDR3 length is 14 residues. Germline loops: CDR1 MDHEN, CDR2 SYDVKM. J was trimmed by 6 bases and V by 5 bases; bases with no gene match: 9. Here the CDR3 DNA reads TGTGCCAGCAGTCCCGACGGGACTAGACGCGAGCAGTACTTC. This translates into CASSPDGTRREQYF.